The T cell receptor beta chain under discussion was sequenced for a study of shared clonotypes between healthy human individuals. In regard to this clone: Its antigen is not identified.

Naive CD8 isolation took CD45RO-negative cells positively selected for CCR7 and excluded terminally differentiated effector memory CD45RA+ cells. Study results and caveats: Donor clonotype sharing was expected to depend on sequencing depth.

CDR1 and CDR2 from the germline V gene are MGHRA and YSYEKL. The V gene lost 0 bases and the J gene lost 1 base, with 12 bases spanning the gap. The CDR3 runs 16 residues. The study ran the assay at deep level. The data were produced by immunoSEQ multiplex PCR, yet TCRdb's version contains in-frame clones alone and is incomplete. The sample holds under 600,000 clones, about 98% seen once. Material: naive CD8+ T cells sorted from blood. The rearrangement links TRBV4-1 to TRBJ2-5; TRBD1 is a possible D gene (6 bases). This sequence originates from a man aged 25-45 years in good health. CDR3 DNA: TGCGCCAGCAGCCAAGAACAGGGTGACCTCCAAGAGACCCAGTACTTC. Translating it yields CASSQEQGDLQETQYF.